Below are 10 T cell receptor beta chains sequenced from a single sample in a study of blood T cells in healthy people across ages. The authors ran a second PCR of about 7 to 11 cycles using a sample-barcoded 5' primer and a J-beta primer mix. TCRdb independently ran MiXCR on the 5' RACE reads; one entry per CDR3 protein. The table shows hundreds of thousands of distinct CDR3 sequences, with 45% to 60% occurring only once. Sequencing was performed on blood. These receptors all come from a woman of 80 years or more in good health.

The J gene is TRBJ2-1, the V gene TRBV20-1, with 9 positions matching TRBD2. Germline values: CDR1 DFQATT, CDR2 SNEGSKA (reference sequence). Trimming cost V 1 base and J 7 bases; bases outside gene matches: 8. The CDR3 is 15 residues long. The CDR3 sequence is CSARASGTVWNEQFF. CDR3 DNA: TGCAGTGCTAGAGCTAGCGGGACAGTCTGGAATGAGCAGTTCTTC.

This clonotype appeared many times. The chain links TRBV28 to TRBJ2-1; TRBD2 matches 7 bases. The V gene end was trimmed by 5 bases and the J gene end by 15 bases; junction bases not matched to a gene: 10. This CDR3 comprises 12 residues. The germline CDR1 and CDR2 sequences are MDHEN and SYDVKM. CDR3 loop: CASSPPGLPMFF. In DNA, the CDR3 is TGTGCCAGCAGTCCCCCGGGACTACCCATGTTCTTC.

This chain connects TRBV14 to TRBJ1-4; TRBD1 matches at 7 bases. Germline CDR1 reads SGHDN; CDR2 reads FVKESK. The CDR3 consists of 12 residues. DNA of the CDR3: TGTGGGCAGGGGGCAACTAATGAAAAACTGTTTTTT. Translated: CGQGATNEKLFF.

As DNA, the CDR3 is TGTGCCAGCAGCCCAGCCCCAGAGAACACTGAAGCTTTCTTT. This codes for CASSPAPENTEAFF. V and J are TRBV7-6 and TRBJ1-1; D gene uncertain. This CDR3 comprises 14 residues. Trimming left V 5 bases short and J 1 base short, with 11 bases between. CDR1 and CDR2 (germline): SGHVS, FNYEAQ.

The J gene is TRBJ1-4, the V gene TRBV5-1; weak D call: TRBD1 (6 bases). The CDR3 consists of 15 residues. The germline V gene encodes CDR1 SGHRS and CDR2 YFSETQ. V gave up 4 bases and J gave up 8 bases, with 18 bases separating them. The CDR3 DNA reads as TGCGCCAGCAGCGGGCTCGGGGGCGGGGAGGAAAAACTGTTTTTT. Its translation: CASSGLGGGEEKLFF.

The J gene is TRBJ2-1, the V gene TRBV29-1; TRBD2 aligns across 8 bases. The CDR3 is 12 amino acids. Germline values: CDR1 SQVTM, CDR2 ANQGSEA. V gave up 6 bases and J gave up 4 bases; unmatched junction bases: 2. The CDR3 nucleotides read TGCAGCGTCGGGAGGGTATACAATGAGCAGTTCTTC. It translates to CSVGRVYNEQFF.

This clonotype was found a few times. CDR3 sequence: CASSLGQIQETQYF. In DNA, the CDR3 is TGTGCCAGCAGCTTGGGCCAGATCCAAGAGACCCAGTACTTC. The chain is built from TRBV5-8 and TRBJ2-5; no clear D gene. Germline values: CDR1 SGHTS, CDR2 YDEGEE. V was clipped by 0 bases and J by 1 base, with 7 bases between them. CDR3 size: 14 residues. The entire variable domain, with the rest obtained from reference TRBV5-8 and TRBJ2-5, is as follows: EAGVTQSPTHLIKTRGQQATLRCSPISGHTSVYWYQQALGLGLQFLLWYDEGEERNRGNFPPRFSGRQFPNYSSELNVNALELEDSALYLCASSLGQIQETQYFGPGTRLLVL.

This clonotype was counted between two and nine times. Just one base apart from a much larger clone, this may be a read error. This chain links TRBV20-1 with TRBJ2-5; D is undetermined. This CDR3 region has 12 residues. V was pared by 3 bases and J by 12 bases, with 17 bases between. CDR1 DFQATT and CDR2 SNEGSKA come from the germline V gene (reference sequence). The CDR3 reads CSARLSSSSEYF. The DNA of the CDR3 is TGCAGTGCTAGGCTATCTTCCTCCTCCGAGTACTTC.

This clonotype has more than one count but fewer than ten. The J gene is TRBJ1-4, the V gene TRBV7-8; possible D gene TRBD1, 5 bases. The CDR3 runs 13 residues. The germline V gene encodes CDR1 SGHVS and CDR2 FQNEAQ. V was shortened by 5 bases and J by 14 bases, with 18 bases between the two germline ends. CDR3: CASSPPPTAGLFF. CDR3 nucleotide sequence: TGTGCCAGCAGCCCCCCCCCCACGGCAGGGCTGTTTTTT.

This clonotype has just one count. The CDR3 is CASSLTFGRWGPNEQFF. The CDR3 nucleotides read TGTGCCAGCAGCTTAACTTTCGGCCGATGGGGACCAAATGAGCAGTTCTTC. The chain is built from TRBV7-2 and TRBJ2-1; TRBD1 or TRBD2 may be the D gene (5 bases each). The CDR3 runs to 17 residues. CDR1 and CDR2 from the germline V gene are SGHTA and FQGNSA. Between the trimmed V and J ends, which lost 2 bases and 7 bases, there was a span of 21 bases.